Listed below are T cell receptor beta chains from one sample, sequenced in a study of T cell repertoires in cytomegalovirus infection. The antigens of these receptors remain unknown. From the reads, TCRdb called clonotypes with MiXCR, one entry per CDR3 protein. The repertoire holds about 830,000 distinct CDR3 sequences, with approximately 32% as singletons. Source: cultured CD8+ T cells from PBMCs, taken from culture after CMV antigen stimulation. The receptors originated from a human donor in good health (CMV status not recorded). Some clones in this sample may be carry-over from other donors' samples. Each CDR3 is given with its conserved first and last residue. Fields, in order: clone size, CDR3 length, D gene, J gene, V gene, CDR3 protein, CDR3 DNA. The D gene is left open where the match is weak. Expanded clones get a size class; other rows say once, few or many, or leave the size out.

NA 12 NA TRBJ2-2 TRBV7-9 CASILVDGELFF TGTGCCAGCATCCTGGTGGACGGGGAGCTGTTTTTT
once 14 NA TRBJ2-1 TRBV6-2/TRBV6-3 CASSIGLFGNEQFF TGTGCCAGCAGTATCGGGCTGTTTGGAAATGAGCAGTTCTTC
NA 11 NA TRBJ1-1 TRBV5-4 CAIQFRGWAFF TGTGCCATCCAATTCAGGGGTTGGGCTTTCTTT
few 14 NA TRBJ2-2 TRBV5-1 CASGQTGNTGELFF TGCGCCAGCGGTCAGACAGGGAACACCGGGGAGCTGTTTTTT
once 15 NA TRBJ2-1 TRBV4-1 CASSQDGSRLGEQFF TGCGCCAGCAGCCAAGATGGTAGTAGGTTAGGTGAGCAGTTCTTC
few 14 TRBD1 TRBJ2-1 TRBV12-5 CASAYGDRADEQFF TGTGCTAGTGCTTATGGGGACAGGGCGGATGAGCAGTTCTTC
NA 13 NA TRBJ2-7 TRBV5-1 CASSGHTSYEQYF TGCGCCAGCAGCGGACACACCTCCTACGAGCAGTACTTC
many 13 NA TRBJ1-2 TRBV7-2 CASSLGGGVGYTF TGTGCCAGCAGCTTAGGGGGAGGGGTAGGCTACACCTTC
NA 15 NA TRBJ2-1 TRBV4-1 CASSREEGAGHEQFF TGCGCCAGCAGTCGGGAGGAGGGGGCCGGCCATGAGCAGTTCTTC
NA 16 TRBD1 TRBJ1-5 TRBV20-1 CSASRDSIYSNQPQHF TGCAGTGCCAGCCGGGACAGCATTTATAGCAATCAGCCCCAGCATTTT
many 15 NA TRBJ2-3 TRBV7-9 CASSLWLSRTDTQYF TGTGCCAGCAGCTTATGGCTCTCTCGGACAGATACGCAGTATTTT
NA 15 NA TRBJ1-5 TRBV6-6 CASSSPGYGDQPQHF TGTGCCAGCAGTTCCCCAGGTTACGGGGATCAGCCCCAGCATTTT
few 12 NA TRBJ1-1 TRBV6-6 CASSYETGEAFF TGTGCCAGCAGTTACGAAACAGGCGAAGCTTTCTTT
NA 12 NA TRBJ2-1 TRBV19 CASSPRAVEQFF TGTGCCAGTAGTCCCCGGGCAGTGGAGCAGTTCTTC
NA 12 NA TRBJ1-5 TRBV5-6 CASSVGTGSMHF NA
many 17 NA TRBJ2-7 TRBV7-8 CASSLPPGLRSSYEQYF TGTGCCAGCAGCTTACCTCCGGGACTTAGAAGCTCCTACGAGCAGTACTTC
NA 15 NA TRBJ2-3 TRBV27 CASSLSARGTDTQYF TGTGCCAGCAGTTTATCGGCAAGGGGCACAGATACGCAGTATTTT
NA 14 TRBD2 TRBJ2-1 TRBV12-3/TRBV12-4 CASSLGTSSYEQFF TGTGCCAGCAGTCTGGGGACTAGCAGTTATGAGCAGTTCTTC
NA 16 NA TRBJ2-1 TRBV3-1 CASSQDQAVSYNEQFF TGTGCCAGCAGCCAAGATCAGGCAGTCTCCTACAATGAGCAGTTCTTC
NA 13 TRBD1 TRBJ1-1 TRBV29-1 CSVDYRGDTEAFF TGCAGCGTTGACTACAGGGGGGATACTGAAGCTTTCTTT
NA 12 NA TRBJ1-1 TRBV29-1 CSVRGGTTEAFF TGCAGCGTCCGAGGGGGGACCACTGAAGCTTTCTTT
NA 17 TRBD1 TRBJ2-2 TRBV19 CASSTLDRGLNTGELFF TGTGCCAGTAGTACCCTCGACAGGGGGCTGAACACCGGGGAGCTGTTTTTT
NA 12 TRBD2 TRBJ2-5 TRBV3-1 CATREGAETQYF TGTGCCACCAGGGAGGGTGCGGAGACCCAGTACTTC
NA 15 NA TRBJ1-1 TRBV15 CATSRDRMGGTEAFF TGTGCCACCAGCAGAGATCGTATGGGGGGGACTGAAGCTTTCTTT